The 31 T cell receptor beta chains in this list originate from one sample, sequenced in a study of cytomegalovirus exposure and HLA in healthy donors. The PCR employed 60 Vbeta primers together with 13 Jbeta primers. Profiled with immunoSEQ multiplex PCR; TCRdb holds only in-frame clones, not every one. The data contain 150,000 to 180,000 clones, around 80% of them seen just once; the ten biggest clones take up over 3%. The material sequenced was PBMCs. Every receptor here comes from a woman aged 35 to 49 in good health and CMV-seronegative.

This chain connects TRBV7-7 to TRBJ2-2; 8 bases are a match to TRBD2. The CDR3 is 15 residues long. The germline CDR1 and CDR2 sequences are SSHAT and FNYEAQ (reference sequence). The CDR3 loop is CASGLGGGRTGELFF. The CDR3 coding sequence is TGTGCTAGCGGACTCGGGGGGGGGCGCACCGGGGAGCTGTTTTTT.

CDR3 amino acids: CASSDRDRTTYEQYF. The CDR3 region has the DNA TGTGCCAGCAGTGACCGGGACAGGACCACCTACGAGCAGTACTTC. The V and J genes are TRBV28 and TRBJ2-7, with 8 bases lining up with TRBD1. After removal of 5 bases from V and 2 bases from J, the junction contained 8 bases not matched to a gene. The germline gives CDR1 MDHEN, CDR2 SYDVKM. This CDR3 region has 15 residues.

The chain joins TRBV5-6 to TRBJ2-3; possibly TRBD2 for D (6 bases). The CDR3 is made up of 11 amino acids. V was trimmed by 4 bases and J by 6 bases, leaving 6 bases between them. Looked up from germline, CDR1 is SGHDT and CDR2 is YYEEEE. The CDR3: CASSRGDTQYF. The CDR3 DNA is TGTGCCAGCAGCCGGGGGGATACGCAGTATTTT.

The chain couples TRBV30 to TRBJ2-1; possible D gene TRBD2, 6 bases. The CDR3 covers 13 residues. V was cut by 2 bases and J by 4 bases, with 9 bases left in between. The germline V gene encodes CDR1 GTSNPN and CDR2 SVGIG (reference sequence). This CDR3 reads CAWSKSGYNEQFF. CDR3 DNA: TGTGCCTGGAGTAAGAGCGGGTACAATGAGCAGTTCTTC.

The chain links TRBV11-3 to TRBJ1-2, with D perhaps matching TRBD1 (6 bases). Trimming left V 5 bases short and J 9 bases short, with 13 bases between. CDR1 and CDR2 from the germline V gene are SGHNT and YENEEA. This CDR3 has 12 amino acids. The DNA of the CDR3 is TGTGCCAGCAGCCGGGCCGGACAGAGCTACACCTTC. Its protein product is CASSRAGQSYTF.

This chain uses TRBV5-1 with TRBJ2-3, with D possibly TRBD2 on 5 matching bases. CDR1 and CDR2 from the germline V gene are SGHRS and YFSETQ. CDR3 length: 16 residues. Trimming took off 0 bases at V and 0 bases at J, with 11 bases between the two ends. DNA of the CDR3: TGCGCCAGCAGCTTGGAGGCGGGCTTAAGCACAGATACGCAGTATTTT. Protein sequence: CASSLEAGLSTDTQYF.

This chain joins TRBV2 and TRBJ2-3; TRBD2 matches at 7 bases. V was pared by 4 bases and J by 3 bases, with 4 bases of the junction left unmatched. Germline loops: CDR1 SNHLY, CDR2 FYNNEI. The CDR3 contains 14 residues. The chain's CDR3 is CASSGLAATDTQYF. The CDR3 DNA sequence: TGTGCCAGCAGTGGGCTAGCGGCAACAGATACGCAGTATTTT.

V usage is TRBV10-2 and J usage is TRBJ1-4; no reliable D call. Between the trimmed V and J ends, which lost 4 bases and 7 bases, there was a span of 7 bases. The CDR3 contains 12 residues. Germline CDR1 and CDR2: WSHSY and SAAADI. The CDR3 region is CASSAGSEKLFF. CDR3 in DNA: TGCGCCAGCAGTGCGGGGTCTGAAAAACTGTTTTTT.

Remarks on this clone: The same CDR3 arises from other DNA sequences in this sample as well. CDR3: CASSSTPNTEAFF. The CDR3 region has the DNA TGTGCCAGCAGCTCAACACCGAACACTGAAGCTTTCTTT. V and J are TRBV11-3 and TRBJ1-1, with D unresolved. The CDR3 spans 13 residues. Trimming removed 4 bases from V and 1 base from J, with 7 bases in between. Germline V gene sequence: CDR1 SGHNT, CDR2 YENEEA.

The rearrangement uses TRBV5-1 and TRBJ1-3, with 7 bases lining up with TRBD1. V was pared by 0 bases and J by 0 bases, with 6 bases of the junction left unmatched. The CDR3 sequence is 17 residues long. Looked up from germline, CDR1 is SGHRS and CDR2 is YFSETQ. The CDR3 loop is CASSLGAGGFSGNTIYF. DNA for the CDR3: TGCGCCAGCAGCTTGGGCGCAGGGGGATTCTCTGGAAACACCATATATTTT.

This clone was picked up one time. V usage is TRBV7-9 and J usage is TRBJ1-2, with 9 bases lining up with TRBD1. Germline-derived CDR1 and CDR2 are SEHNR and FQNEAQ (reference sequence). After removal of 5 bases from V and 2 bases from J, the junction contained 6 bases not matched to a gene. The CDR3 contains 15 residues. CDR3 region: CASSPGTGINYGYTF. CDR3 bases: TGTGCCAGCAGCCCTGGGACAGGGATAAACTATGGCTACACCTTC. Drawing the rest from reference TRBV7-9 and TRBJ1-2, the complete variable domain is DTGVSQNPRHKITKRGQNVTFRCDPISEHNRLYWYRQTLGQGPEFLTYFQNEAQLEKSRLLSDRFSAERPKGSFSTLEIQRTEQGDSAMYLCASSPGTGINYGYTFGSGTRLTVV.

The table lists this clone with a count of one. This chain joins TRBV7-8 and TRBJ2-7; D is ambiguous. CDR1 SGHVS and CDR2 FQNEAQ come from the germline V gene. Trimming took off 1 base at V and 2 bases at J, with 9 bases between the two ends. This CDR3 has 14 residues. The CDR3 DNA is TGTGCCAGCAGCTTAGTGGCTCTAGCCTACGAGCAGTACTTC. The encoded protein is CASSLVALAYEQYF.

The chain carries TRBV29-1 and TRBJ2-3, with TRBD2 matching 7 bases. Per germline, CDR1 SQVTM and CDR2 ANQGSEA. V was pared by 0 bases and J by 2 bases, with 5 bases of the junction left unmatched. The CDR3 sequence is 15 residues long. CDR3 DNA: TGCAGCGTTGAAGAACTAGCGAGGCCCACAGATACGCAGTATTTT. Translated: CSVEELARPTDTQYF.

The V call is TRBV27, the J call TRBJ2-3; the D gene is possibly TRBD1 (6 bases). V shed 5 bases and J shed 4 bases, with 13 bases lying between them. In germline, CDR1 is MNHEY, CDR2 SMNVEV (reference sequence). The CDR3 has 14 residues. The CDR3 region has the DNA TGTGCCAGCAGTACGTCTTCAGGGGCAGATACGCAGTATTTT. Amino acid sequence: CASSTSSGADTQYF.

The chain recombines TRBV30 with TRBJ2-4; 10 bases are shared with TRBD1. This CDR3 comprises 14 residues. Trimming took 1 base from V and 8 from J; bases not matched to a gene: 5. Germline V lookup: CDR1 GTSNPN, CDR2 SVGIG (reference sequence). In nucleotides, the CDR3 is TGTGCCTGGAGTGGAGACAGGGGGCTACACATTCAGTACTTC. This encodes CAWSGDRGLHIQYF.

In its sample, this clone was seen a few times. The chain combines TRBV7-9 with TRBJ1-4, with a weak D call TRBD1 (5 bases). Trimming cost V 9 bases and J 0 bases, with 11 bases left between them. Germline V CDR1 and CDR2: SEHNR, FQNEAQ (reference sequence). This CDR3 has 14 amino acids. In DNA form, the CDR3 reads TGTGCCAGACAAGACAGCGCAACTAATGAAAAACTGTTTTTT. Translated, it gives CARQDSATNEKLFF. The full variable domain, in which reference TRBV7-9 and TRBJ1-4 provide the parts outside the CDR3, is DTGVSQNPRHKITKRGQNVTFRCDPISEHNRLYWYRQTLGQGPEFLTYFQNEAQLEKSRLLSDRFSAERPKGSFSTLEIQRTEQGDSAMYLCARQDSATNEKLFFGSGTQLSVL.

The rearrangement joins TRBV5-1 to TRBJ1-1, with D perhaps matching TRBD1 (5 bases). CDR1 is SGHRS and CDR2 is YFSETQ in the germline V gene. Trimming stripped 4 bases from V and 5 bases from J, with 18 bases between. The CDR3 covers 15 residues. The CDR3 loop is CASSDLQAGRTEAFF. CDR3 sequence (DNA): TGCGCCAGCAGCGACCTCCAGGCAGGGCGAACTGAAGCTTTCTTT. The full variable domain, completed using reference TRBV5-1 and TRBJ1-1, is KAGVTQTPRYLIKTRGQQVTLSCSPISGHRSVSWYQQTPGQGLQFLFEYFSETQRNKGNFPGRFSGRQFSNSRSEMNVSTLELGDSALYLCASSDLQAGRTEAFFGQGTRLTVV.

The chain carries TRBV7-9 and TRBJ2-7, with 9 bases aligning to TRBD2. V dropped 4 bases and J dropped 3; count of bases not matched to a gene: 19. CDR3 length: 19 amino acids. CDR1 and CDR2 from the germline V gene are SEHNR and FQNEAQ (reference sequence). The CDR3 DNA is TGTGCCAGCAGCTCCATAAAGGGGGTTAGCGGGAGCGGTGACTACGAGCAGTACTTC. Its translation is CASSSIKGVSGSGDYEQYF.

The V gene is TRBV6-5, the J gene TRBJ1-5; 8 bases are a match to TRBD1. The CDR3 has 14 amino acids. J lost 3 bases, V lost 5 bases, and 3 bases had no gene match. Germline loops: CDR1 MNHEY, CDR2 SVGAGI. The CDR3: CASSEQGVNQPQHF. The CDR3, as DNA: TGTGCCAGCAGTGAACAGGGGGTCAATCAGCCCCAGCATTTT.

This clone was seen once. The chain combines TRBV30 with TRBJ1-6, with D hard to call. CDR1 and CDR2 (germline): GTSNPN, SVGIG (reference sequence). Trimming took 0 bases from V and 0 from J, leaving 12 bases between them. The CDR3 length is 17 residues. CDR3 bases: TGTGCCTGGAGTGTCGTGCAGGTAAGCTCCTATAATTCACCCCTCCACTTT. Amino acids: CAWSVVQVSSYNSPLHF.

This clone has more than one count but fewer than ten. This chain connects TRBV5-1 to TRBJ1-2, with TRBD1 as a possible D gene (6 bases). This CDR3 comprises 17 residues. CDR1 is SGHRS and CDR2 is YFSETQ in the germline V gene. V lost 0 bases and J 3 bases, leaving 18 bases between the germline ends. The CDR3 spells CASSLAGQSPLYYGYTF. For the CDR3, the DNA is TGCGCCAGCAGCTTGGCTGGACAGTCCCCACTCTACTATGGCTACACCTTC.

The V gene is TRBV29-1, the J gene TRBJ1-1; D not certain. CDR3 length equals 19 residues. V lost 7 bases and J 0 bases, leaving 30 bases between the germline ends. Germline V lookup: CDR1 SQVTM, CDR2 ANQGSEA. DNA for the CDR3: TGCAGCGCCTTGAATCCCGAACGCCCCTTTGACACGATGAACACTGAAGCTTTCTTT. Amino acids: CSALNPERPFDTMNTEAFF. Full variable domain (outside the CDR3, taken from reference TRBV29-1 and TRBJ1-1): SAVISQKPSRDICQRGTSLTIQCQVDSQVTMMFWYRQQPGQSLTLIATANQGSEATYESGFVIDKFPISRPNLTFSTLTVSNMSPEDSSIYLCSALNPERPFDTMNTEAFFGQGTRLTVV.

The chain combines TRBV28 with TRBJ2-7, with 7 bases lining up with TRBD1. Germline trimming cut 5 bases from V and 0 bases from J; bases unmatched to any gene: 7. This CDR3 region has 15 residues. Germline CDR1 and CDR2: MDHEN and SYDVKM. This CDR3 reads CASSTRDSFSYEQYF. The CDR3 bases are TGTGCCAGCAGTACAAGGGACAGCTTCTCCTACGAGCAGTACTTC.

The genes are TRBV5-1 and TRBJ2-3; TRBD1 aligns across 8 bases. CDR1 is SGHRS and CDR2 is YFSETQ in the germline V gene. V dropped 4 bases and J dropped 4; count of bases not matched to a gene: 11. The CDR3 runs 16 residues. The CDR3 region has the DNA TGCGCCAGCAGCCGGAGGGCAGGGGGCCGCTCAGATACGCAGTATTTT. Its protein is CASSRRAGGRSDTQYF.

The chain carries TRBV7-9 and TRBJ2-2; no definite D call. Trimming took off 5 bases at V and 6 bases at J, with 7 bases between the two ends. This CDR3 has 12 residues. CDR1 and CDR2 from the germline V gene are SEHNR and FQNEAQ (reference sequence). CDR3 region: CASSLDSGELFF. The CDR3 nucleotides are TGTGCCAGCAGCCTAGACTCCGGGGAGCTGTTTTTT. Using reference TRBV7-9 and TRBJ2-2 for the parts outside the CDR3, the full variable domain is DTGVSQNPRHKITKRGQNVTFRCDPISEHNRLYWYRQTLGQGPEFLTYFQNEAQLEKSRLLSDRFSAERPKGSFSTLEIQRTEQGDSAMYLCASSLDSGELFFGEGSRLTVL.

The chain uses TRBV5-1 and TRBJ1-1, with 12 nucleotides matching TRBD1. The V gene's germline CDR1 is SGHRS and CDR2 YFSETQ. The CDR3 loop spans 16 amino acids. V lost 4 bases, J lost 5 bases, and 9 bases stayed unmatched. CDR3 in amino acids: CASSPIPGQGATEAFF. CDR3 nucleotides: TGCGCCAGCAGCCCGATTCCGGGACAGGGGGCAACTGAAGCTTTCTTT.

The V and J genes are TRBV7-9 and TRBJ1-1; maybe TRBD1 (6 bases). Trimming left V 5 bases short and J 2 bases short, with 9 bases between. The CDR3 has 13 residues. Germline CDR1 reads SEHNR; CDR2 reads FQNEAQ (reference sequence). The CDR3 bases are TGTGCCAGCAGCGTACAGGGAAACACTGAAGCTTTCTTT. Protein: CASSVQGNTEAFF.

V and J are TRBV7-9 and TRBJ1-1; 8 bases align to TRBD1. Germline CDR1 SEHNR, CDR2 FQNEAQ (reference sequence). CDR3 size: 16 residues. Losses at the gene ends were 1 base for V and 5 bases for J; bases not matched to a gene: 9. The CDR3 loop reads CASSLGAQGAGTEAFF. For the CDR3, the DNA is TGTGCCAGCAGCTTAGGAGCGCAGGGGGCAGGTACTGAAGCTTTCTTT. The full variable domain, with the rest looked up from reference TRBV7-9 and TRBJ1-1, is DTGVSQNPRHKITKRGQNVTFRCDPISEHNRLYWYRQTLGQGPEFLTYFQNEAQLEKSRLLSDRFSAERPKGSFSTLEIQRTEQGDSAMYLCASSLGAQGAGTEAFFGQGTRLTVV.

This clone was seen once. This chain joins TRBV30 and TRBJ2-3, with a weak D call TRBD1 (6 bases). The ends were cut back, 2 bases at V and 7 bases at J, with 22 bases in the middle. In germline, CDR1 is GTSNPN, CDR2 SVGIG (reference sequence). CDR3 length equals 16 residues. As DNA, the CDR3 is TGTGCCTGGAGTACACGACAGGCCCCTGGCCCGAATACGCAGTATTTT. It translates to CAWSTRQAPGPNTQYF.

The chain combines TRBV30 with TRBJ2-1, with 7 bases aligning to TRBD2. Germline V gene sequence: CDR1 GTSNPN, CDR2 SVGIG (reference sequence). The CDR3 is made up of 12 amino acids. Trimming at V came to 3 bases and at J to 8 bases, leaving 4 bases not matched to a gene. For the CDR3, the DNA is TGTGCCTGGAGGCGGGGGTCGGATGAGCAGTTCTTC. This sequence encodes CAWRRGSDEQFF. The variable domain in full, completed from reference TRBV30 and TRBJ2-1, reads SQTIHQWPATLVQPVGSPLSLECTVEGTSNPNLYWYRQAAGRGLQLLFYSVGIGQISSEVPQNLSASRPQDRQFILSSKKLLLSDSGFYLCAWRRGSDEQFFGPGTRLTVL.

The rearrangement joins TRBV7-6 to TRBJ1-2; the D gene is possibly TRBD1 (6 bases). Germline V gives CDR1 SGHVS, CDR2 FNYEAQ. This CDR3 comprises 13 residues. Trimming took 5 bases from V and 6 from J, leaving 13 bases between them. The DNA of the CDR3 is TGTGCCAGCAGCCCAACAGGGAGGGATGGCTACACCTTC. Encoded protein: CASSPTGRDGYTF.